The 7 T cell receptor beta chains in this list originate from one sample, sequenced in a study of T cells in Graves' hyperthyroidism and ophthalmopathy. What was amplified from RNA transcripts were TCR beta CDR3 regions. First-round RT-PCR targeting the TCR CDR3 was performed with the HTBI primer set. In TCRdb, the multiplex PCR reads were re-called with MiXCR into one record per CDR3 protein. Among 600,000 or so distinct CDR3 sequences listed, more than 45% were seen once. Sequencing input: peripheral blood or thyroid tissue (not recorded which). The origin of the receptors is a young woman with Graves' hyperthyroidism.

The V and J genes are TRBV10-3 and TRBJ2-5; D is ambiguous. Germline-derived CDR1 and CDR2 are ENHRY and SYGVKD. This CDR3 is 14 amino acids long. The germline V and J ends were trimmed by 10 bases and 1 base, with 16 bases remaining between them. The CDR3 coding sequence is TGTGCCAGCAGCGTACCAGCAAGCCAAGAGACCCAGTACTTC. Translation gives CASSVPASQETQYF.

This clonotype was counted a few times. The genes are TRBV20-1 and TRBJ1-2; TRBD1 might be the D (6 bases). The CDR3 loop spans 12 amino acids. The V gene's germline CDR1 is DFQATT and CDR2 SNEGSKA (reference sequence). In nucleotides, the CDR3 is TGCAGCCTTTGGGACACTAACTATGGCTACACCTTC. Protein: CSLWDTNYGYTF.

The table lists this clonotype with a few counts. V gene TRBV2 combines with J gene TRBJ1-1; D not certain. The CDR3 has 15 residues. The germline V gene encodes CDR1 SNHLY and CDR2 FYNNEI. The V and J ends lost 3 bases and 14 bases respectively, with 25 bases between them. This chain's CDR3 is CASSEPSGAGDEQFF. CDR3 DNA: TGTGCCAGCAGTGAGCCTAGCGGAGCTGGCGATGAGCAGTTCTTT. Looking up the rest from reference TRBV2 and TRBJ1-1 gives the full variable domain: EPEVTQTPSHQVTQMGQEVILRCVPISNHLYFYWYRQILGQKVEFLVSFYNNEISEKSEIFDDQFSVERPDGSNFTLKIRSTKLEDSAMYFCASSEPSGAGDEQFFGQGTRLTVV.

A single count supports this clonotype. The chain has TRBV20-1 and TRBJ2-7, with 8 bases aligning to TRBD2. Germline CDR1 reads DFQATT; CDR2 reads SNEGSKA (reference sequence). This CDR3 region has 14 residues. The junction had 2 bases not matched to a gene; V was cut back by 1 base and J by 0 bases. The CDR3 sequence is CSARGTSPSYEQYF. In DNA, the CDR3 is TGCAGTGCTAGAGGGACTAGCCCCTCCTACGAGCAGTACTTC.

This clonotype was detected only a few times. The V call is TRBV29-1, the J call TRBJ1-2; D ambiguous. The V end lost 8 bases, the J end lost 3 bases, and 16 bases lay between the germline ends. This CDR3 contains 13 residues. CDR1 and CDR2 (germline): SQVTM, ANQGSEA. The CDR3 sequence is CSLAKFSYYGYTF. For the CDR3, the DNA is TGCAGCTTGGCCAAGTTCAGCTACTATGGCTACACCTTC.

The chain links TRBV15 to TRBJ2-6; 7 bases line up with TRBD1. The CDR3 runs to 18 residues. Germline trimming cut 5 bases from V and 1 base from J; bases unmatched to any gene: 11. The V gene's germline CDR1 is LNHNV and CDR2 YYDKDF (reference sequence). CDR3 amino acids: CATSPTGLVTSGANVLTF. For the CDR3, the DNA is TGTGCCACCAGCCCGACAGGGTTGGTAACTTCTGGGGCCAACGTCCTGACTTTC.

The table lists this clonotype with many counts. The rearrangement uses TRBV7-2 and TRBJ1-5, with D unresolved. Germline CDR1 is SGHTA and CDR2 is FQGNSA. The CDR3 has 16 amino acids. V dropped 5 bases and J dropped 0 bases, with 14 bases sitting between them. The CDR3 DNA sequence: TGTGCCAGCAGCGCTGCCCTCACAGATAGCAATCAGCCCCAGCATTTT. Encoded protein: CASSAALTDSNQPQHF.